Shown below are 20 T cell receptor beta chains from a single sample sequenced in a study of T cell responses to AZD1222 COVID-19 vaccine. The assay was immunoSEQ multiplex PCR, and TCRdb's table has in-frame clones only and misses some. Of over 70,000 clones in the sample, 85% were seen once. Here the sequenced sample was peripheral blood, taken on day 0 of AZD1222 vaccination. These receptors all come from an adult in good health.

The chain is built from TRBV12-3 or TRBV12-4 and TRBJ2-1; no definite D call. The CDR3 length is 9 residues. V was pared by 5 bases and J by 14 bases, with 7 bases between. The CDR3: CASSPPKFF. CDR3 nucleotides: TGTGCCAGCAGTCCCCCGAAGTTCTTC.

The chain is built from TRBV18 and TRBJ1-2; D is undetermined. V was cut by 3 bases and J by 4 bases, with 15 bases left in between. The CDR3 is made up of 15 amino acids. Germline assignment: CDR1 KGHSH and CDR2 LQKENI. This CDR3 is CASSPQAAPGYGYTF. The CDR3 DNA is TGTGCCAGCTCACCCCAAGCAGCCCCCGGCTATGGCTACACCTTC.

The CDR3 loop reads CASSAGTRGYF. The CDR3 nucleotides are TGTGCCAGCAGTGCCGGGACTAGGGGGTACTTC. This chain joins TRBV2 and TRBJ2-5; 8 bases map to TRBD2. Per germline, CDR1 SNHLY and CDR2 FYNNEI. There are 11 residues in the CDR3. Germline trimming cut 4 bases from V and 13 bases from J; bases unmatched to any gene: 5.

With regard to this clone: The junction differs from germline at one of its ends, possibly a read error. The chain uses TRBV7-2 and TRBJ1-5; 8 bases map to TRBD1. Per the germline V gene, CDR1 is SGHTA and CDR2 is FQGNSA. The CDR3 is 17 residues long. CDR3 amino acids: CASSLLPSGQGKQPQHF. The DNA for the CDR3 is TGTGCCAGCAGTCTTTTACCCTCCGGACAGGGCAAACAGCCCCAGCATTTT.

This clone showed up just once. The rearrangement joins TRBV19 to TRBJ1-1, with D uncertain. The CDR3 has 12 residues. Deletions cut 7 bases from V and 2 bases from J, with 8 bases between. Germline-derived CDR1 and CDR2 are LNHDA and SQIVND (reference sequence). As DNA, the CDR3 is TGTGCCAGTATCAGGACCAACACTGAAGCTTTCTTT. This sequence encodes CASIRTNTEAFF. The whole variable domain, filled in from reference TRBV19 and TRBJ1-1, reads DGGITQSPKYLFRKEGQNVTLSCEQNLNHDAMYWYRQDPGQGLRLIYYSQIVNDFQKGDIAEGYSVSREKKESFPLTVTSAQKNPTAFYLCASIRTNTEAFFGQGTRLTVV.

V gene TRBV14 combines with J gene TRBJ1-1; D gene ambiguous. The germline V and J ends were trimmed by 4 bases and 1 base, with 13 bases remaining between them. The V gene's germline CDR1 is SGHDN and CDR2 FVKESK. The CDR3 consists of 15 residues. CDR3 bases: TGTGCCAGCAGCCGCGCGGGCAGGCCGAACACTGAAGCTTTCTTT. Translation gives CASSRAGRPNTEAFF.

The genes are TRBV11-3 and TRBJ1-3; D not certain. The CDR3 has 13 amino acids. V was pared by 3 bases and J by 4 bases, with 7 bases between. Germline lookup yields CDR1 SGHNT and CDR2 YENEEA. In DNA form, the CDR3 reads TGTGCCAGCAGCTTGTACGGGGGAAACACCATATATTTT. This encodes CASSLYGGNTIYF.

The rearrangement links TRBV7-9 to TRBJ1-1, with 7 bases aligning to TRBD1. With 7 bases clipped from V and 7 bases from J, the junction kept 3 bases outside the gene matches. Germline CDR1 is SEHNR and CDR2 is FQNEAQ (reference sequence). The CDR3 contains 11 residues. The CDR3, as DNA: TGTGCCAGCACCGACAGGGTTGAAGCTTTCTTT. This encodes CASTDRVEAFF.

The V gene is TRBV7-9, the J gene TRBJ1-4, with 8 bases fitting TRBD1. CDR3 size: 12 residues. Germline V gene lookup returns CDR1 SEHNR and CDR2 FQNEAQ (reference sequence). V was pared by 7 bases and J by 7 bases, with 2 bases of the junction left unmatched. CDR3 amino acids: CASNRGTEKLFF. Here the CDR3 DNA reads TGTGCCAGCAACAGGGGGACTGAAAAACTGTTTTTT.

This chain uses TRBV5-6 with TRBJ2-7; no reliable D call. Trimming removed 2 bases from V and 4 bases from J, with 13 bases in between. This CDR3 contains 14 residues. Germline lookup yields CDR1 SGHDT and CDR2 YYEEEE. CDR3 region: CASSLSVFSYEQYF. CDR3 DNA: TGTGCCAGCAGCTTATCCGTCTTCTCTTACGAGCAGTACTTC.

In DNA form, the CDR3 reads TGCGCCAGCAGCCCAGGGGAGAACAGGGGGAGGTACGAGCAGTACTTC. This encodes CASSPGENRGRYEQYF. J is TRBJ2-7 and V is TRBV4-1, with 8 bases fitting TRBD1. V gave up 4 bases and J gave up 4 bases; unmatched junction bases: 12. Germline CDR1 MGHRA, CDR2 YSYEKL. The CDR3 spans 16 residues.

The CDR3 sequence: CASSLVGVPSYGYTF. The DNA of the CDR3 is TGTGCCAGCAGCTTAGTAGGGGTTCCATCCTATGGCTACACCTTC. The chain links TRBV7-2 to TRBJ1-2, with D possibly matching TRBD1 (5 bases). The V and J ends lost 1 base and 4 bases respectively, with 13 bases between them. CDR3 length: 15 residues. Germline loops: CDR1 SGHTA, CDR2 FQGNSA. The complete variable domain, with remaining parts taken from reference TRBV7-2 and TRBJ1-2, reads GAGVSQSPSNKVTEKGKDVELRCDPISGHTALYWYRQSLGQGLEFLIYFQGNSAPDKSGLPSDRFSAERTGGSVSTLTIQRTQQEDSAVYLCASSLVGVPSYGYTFGSGTRLTVV.

The rearrangement uses TRBV14 and TRBJ2-6, with D unresolved. Germline V CDR1 and CDR2: SGHDN, FVKESK. V shed 2 bases and J shed 5 bases, with 13 bases lying between them. The CDR3 runs to 16 residues. This CDR3 reads CASSQQQTVRANVLTF. The CDR3 nucleotides are TGTGCCAGCAGCCAACAACAGACGGTTCGGGCCAACGTCCTGACTTTC.

This chain links TRBV15 with TRBJ1-2; maybe TRBD1 (5 bases). V was cut by 2 bases and J by 6 bases, with 13 bases left in between. The CDR3 covers 14 residues. Germline CDR1 is LNHNV and CDR2 is YYDKDF (reference sequence). The CDR3 region is CATSRTGVDDGYTF. The CDR3 bases are TGTGCCACCAGCAGAACAGGTGTCGATGATGGCTACACCTTC.

V usage is TRBV10-3 and J usage is TRBJ1-5; D ambiguous. The CDR3 runs to 14 residues. V lost 8 bases, J lost 2 bases, and 13 bases lay in between. CDR1 ENHRY and CDR2 SYGVKD come from the germline V gene. The CDR3: CAIRASGGNQPQHF. The CDR3, as DNA: TGTGCCATCCGGGCGAGTGGCGGCAATCAGCCCCAGCATTTT.

This clone was detected once. This sequence joins TRBV4-1 and TRBJ2-1, with TRBD1 as a possible D gene (5 bases). This CDR3 spans 17 amino acids. The V and J ends lost 0 bases and 4 bases respectively, with 16 bases between them. The germline gives CDR1 MGHRA, CDR2 YSYEKL. In DNA form, the CDR3 reads TGCGCCAGCAGCCAAGATATTGCAGGGCCCCTTTACAATGAGCAGTTCTTC. It codes for CASSQDIAGPLYNEQFF.

J is TRBJ2-1 and V is TRBV3-1 (or the pseudogene TRBV3-2), with no clear D. Trimming removed 2 bases at V and 9 bases at J, with 17 bases between. This CDR3 is 15 amino acids long. The germline CDR1 and CDR2 sequences are LGHDT and YNNKEL (reference sequence). CDR3 nucleotide sequence: TGTGCCAGCAGCCAAATGGTGGGTCGAGGCGGTGAGCAGTTCTTC. Encoded protein: CASSQMVGRGGEQFF.

The chain links TRBV6-2 or TRBV6-3 to TRBJ2-7; no definite D call. V shed 4 bases and J shed 4 bases, with 11 bases lying between them. Germline lookup yields CDR1 MNHEY and CDR2 SVGEGT. CDR3 length equals 13 residues. In DNA, the CDR3 is TGTGCCAGCAGTTTGGGCAGGTCTTACGAGCAGTACTTC. It specifies CASSLGRSYEQYF.

This chain's CDR3 is CASYRAYNSPLHF. The CDR3 DNA reads TGTGCCAGTTACAGGGCCTATAATTCACCCCTCCACTTT. V gene TRBV6-5 combines with J gene TRBJ1-6, with D possibly matching TRBD1 (6 bases). Germline assignment: CDR1 MNHEY and CDR2 SVGAGI. This CDR3 region has 13 residues. V was cut by 9 bases and J by 2 bases, with 8 bases left in between.

The genes are TRBV27 and TRBJ1-5; tentatively, D is TRBD1 (6 bases). The V gene lost 3 bases and the J gene lost 7 bases, with 16 bases spanning the gap. The CDR3 has 15 residues. Germline loops: CDR1 MNHEY, CDR2 SMNVEV (reference sequence). The CDR3 region is CASSFSWGAGQPQHF. In nucleotides, the CDR3 is TGTGCCAGCAGTTTCTCGTGGGGGGCGGGGCAGCCCCAGCATTTT.